This T cell receptor beta chain was sequenced for a study of blood T cell repertoires in COVID-19. The overall study: Collection of acute and convalescent COVID-19 samples took place in the United States, Italy and Spain. T cells, B-cell-depleted T cells, or PBMCs provided the cDNA or gDNA that served as material.

V shed 4 bases, J shed 7 bases, and the junction held 3 bases outside the gene matches. The CDR3 consists of 15 residues. Germline CDR1 MNHEY, CDR2 SMNVEV (reference sequence). Per the authors' pipeline: How many nucleated cells were present was estimated from reference gene primer amplification. Profiling relied on immunoSEQ multiplex PCR, and the TCRdb table lists in-frame clones only, not all of them. V and J calls and clone size are given by that table; D and trimming were obtained from the DNA. The sample records approximately 150,000 clones, roughly 80% being singletons. The clonotype was recovered from an older man with active or convalescent COVID-19. The rearrangement joins TRBV27 to TRBJ2-1; 14 nucleotides match TRBD2. Sequencing was performed on peripheral blood. The CDR3 DNA reads TGTGCCAGCAGTTGGACTAGCGGGAGGAGGAATGAGCAGTTCTTC. The encoded protein is CASSWTSGRRNEQFF.